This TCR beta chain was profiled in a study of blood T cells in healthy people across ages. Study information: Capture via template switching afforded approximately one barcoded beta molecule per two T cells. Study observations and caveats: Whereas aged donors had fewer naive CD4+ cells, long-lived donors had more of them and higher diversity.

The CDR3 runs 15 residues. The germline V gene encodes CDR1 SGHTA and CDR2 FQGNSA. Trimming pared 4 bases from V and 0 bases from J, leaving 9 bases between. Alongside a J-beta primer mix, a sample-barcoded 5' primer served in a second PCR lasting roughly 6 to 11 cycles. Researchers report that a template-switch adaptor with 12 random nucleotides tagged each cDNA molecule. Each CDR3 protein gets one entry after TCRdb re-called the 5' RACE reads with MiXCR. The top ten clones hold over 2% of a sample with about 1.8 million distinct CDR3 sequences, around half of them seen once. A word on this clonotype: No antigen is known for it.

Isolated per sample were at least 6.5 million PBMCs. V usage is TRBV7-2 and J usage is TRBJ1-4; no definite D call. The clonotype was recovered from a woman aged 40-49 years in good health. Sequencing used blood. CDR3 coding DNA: TGTGCCAGCAGCTCCGGAGACTCAACTAATGAAAAACTGTTTTTT. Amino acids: CASSSGDSTNEKLFF. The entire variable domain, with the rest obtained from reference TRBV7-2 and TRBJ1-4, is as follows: GAGVSQSPSNKVTEKGKDVELRCDPISGHTALYWYRQSLGQGLEFLIYFQGNSAPDKSGLPSDRFSAERTGGSVSTLTIQRTQQEDSAVYLCASSSGDSTNEKLFFGSGTQLSVL.